This TCR beta chain was profiled in a study of early T cells in non-severe SARS-CoV-2 infection. Background on the study: It was bulk RNA from unsorted whole blood that was sequenced, and the chains were unpaired.

cDNA molecules, individually, were tagged with unique molecular identifiers. A single record per CDR3 protein comes from TCRdb applying MiXCR to the 5' RACE reads. The sample lists more than 60,000 distinct CDR3 sequences, around 11% occurring once. Study-level results: VDJdb matching skewed toward anti-spike CD8 responses, missing private and CD4 specificities.

This clonotype has ten or more counts. Antigen unknown. The length of the CDR3 is 16 residues. Trimming took off 3 bases at V and 3 bases at J, with 17 bases between the two ends. The chain uses TRBV12-3 or TRBV12-4 and TRBJ1-1, with TRBD1 as a possible D gene (5 bases). The TCR sequence derives from an adult who was a healthcare worker with PCR-confirmed SARS-CoV-2 infection or an uninfected control (not recorded which). The donor label of this sample is uncertain. The starting material was whole blood, obtained at baseline. CDR3 DNA: TGTGCCAGCAGTTTCGGGGCCAGGCGGTCGCACACTGAAGCTTTCTTT. It specifies CASSFGARRSHTEAFF.